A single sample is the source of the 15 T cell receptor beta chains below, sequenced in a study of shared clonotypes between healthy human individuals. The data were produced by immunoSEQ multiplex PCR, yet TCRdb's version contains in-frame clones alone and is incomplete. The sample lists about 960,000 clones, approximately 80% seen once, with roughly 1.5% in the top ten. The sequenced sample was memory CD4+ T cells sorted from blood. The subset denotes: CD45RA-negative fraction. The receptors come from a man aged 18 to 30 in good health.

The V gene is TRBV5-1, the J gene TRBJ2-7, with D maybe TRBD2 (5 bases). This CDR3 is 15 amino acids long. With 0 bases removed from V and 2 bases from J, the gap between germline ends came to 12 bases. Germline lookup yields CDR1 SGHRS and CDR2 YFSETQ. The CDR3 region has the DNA TGCGCCAGCAGCTTGGGTCTAGCCGATCCCTACGAGCAGTACTTC. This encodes CASSLGLADPYEQYF.

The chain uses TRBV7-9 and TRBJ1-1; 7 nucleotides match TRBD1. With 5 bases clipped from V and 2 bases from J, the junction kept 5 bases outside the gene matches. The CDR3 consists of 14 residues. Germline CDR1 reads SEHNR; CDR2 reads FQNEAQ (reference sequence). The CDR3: CASSMGQKNTEAFF. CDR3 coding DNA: TGTGCCAGCAGCATGGGACAGAAAAACACTGAAGCTTTCTTT.

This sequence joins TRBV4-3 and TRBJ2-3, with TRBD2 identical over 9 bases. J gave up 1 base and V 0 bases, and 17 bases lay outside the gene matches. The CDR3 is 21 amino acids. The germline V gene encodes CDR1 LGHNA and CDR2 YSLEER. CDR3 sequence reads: CASSQEAGGNSGSLRTDTQYF. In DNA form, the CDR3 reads TGCGCCAGCAGCCAAGAGGCGGGGGGGAATAGCGGGAGCCTCCGCACAGATACGCAGTATTTT.

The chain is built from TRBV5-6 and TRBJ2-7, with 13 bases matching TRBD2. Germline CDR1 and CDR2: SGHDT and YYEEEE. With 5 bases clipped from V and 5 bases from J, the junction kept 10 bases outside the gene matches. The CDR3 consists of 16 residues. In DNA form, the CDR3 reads TGTGCCAGCAGAGAGAGGACTAGCGGGGGTAGGAACGAGCAGTACTTC. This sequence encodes CASRERTSGGRNEQYF.

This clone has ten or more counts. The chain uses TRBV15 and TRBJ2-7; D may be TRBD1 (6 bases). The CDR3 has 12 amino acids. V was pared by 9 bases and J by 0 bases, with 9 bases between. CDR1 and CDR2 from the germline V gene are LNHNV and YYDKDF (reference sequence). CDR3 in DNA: TGTGCCACGGCGGACAGCTCCTACGAGCAGTACTTC. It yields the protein CATADSSYEQYF.

CDR3: CASSERRGSGDTQYF. DNA of the CDR3: TGTGCCAGCAGTGAAAGGCGCGGATCGGGAGATACGCAGTATTTT. The chain is built from TRBV6-1 and TRBJ2-3, with D hard to call. The CDR3 consists of 15 residues. CDR1 is MNHNS and CDR2 is SASEGT in the germline V gene. Trimming cost V 2 bases and J 5 bases, with 14 bases left between them.

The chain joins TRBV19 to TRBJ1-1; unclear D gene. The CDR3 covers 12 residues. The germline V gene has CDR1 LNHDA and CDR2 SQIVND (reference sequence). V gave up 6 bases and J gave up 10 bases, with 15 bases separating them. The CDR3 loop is CASSTGSLGAFF. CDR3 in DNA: TGTGCCAGTAGCACCGGGTCTCTCGGAGCTTTCTTT. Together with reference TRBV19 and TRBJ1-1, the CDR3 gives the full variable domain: DGGITQSPKYLFRKEGQNVTLSCEQNLNHDAMYWYRQDPGQGLRLIYYSQIVNDFQKGDIAEGYSVSREKKESFPLTVTSAQKNPTAFYLCASSTGSLGAFFGQGTRLTVV.

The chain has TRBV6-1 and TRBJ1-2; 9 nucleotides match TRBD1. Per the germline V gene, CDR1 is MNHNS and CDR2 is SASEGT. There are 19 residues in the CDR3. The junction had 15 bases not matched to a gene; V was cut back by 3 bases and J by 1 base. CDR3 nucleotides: TGTGCCAGCAGTGAGCTTTGGGAGAACAGGGGGCCACTTAACTATGGCTACACCTTC. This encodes CASSELWENRGPLNYGYTF.

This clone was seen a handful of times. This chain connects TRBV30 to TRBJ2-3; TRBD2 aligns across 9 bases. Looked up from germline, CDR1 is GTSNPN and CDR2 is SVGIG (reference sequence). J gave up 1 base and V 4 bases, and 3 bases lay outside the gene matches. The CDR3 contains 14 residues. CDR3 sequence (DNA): TGTGCCTGGACTAGCGGGGCTGGCACAGATACGCAGTATTTT. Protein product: CAWTSGAGTDTQYF.

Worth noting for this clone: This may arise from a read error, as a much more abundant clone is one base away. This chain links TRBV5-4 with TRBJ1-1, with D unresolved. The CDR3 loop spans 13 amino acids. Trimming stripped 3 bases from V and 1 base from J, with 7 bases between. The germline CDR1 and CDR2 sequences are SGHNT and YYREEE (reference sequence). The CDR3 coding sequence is TGTGCCAGCAGCTCGTTGGCGAACACTGAAGCTTTCTTT. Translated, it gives CASSSLANTEAFF.

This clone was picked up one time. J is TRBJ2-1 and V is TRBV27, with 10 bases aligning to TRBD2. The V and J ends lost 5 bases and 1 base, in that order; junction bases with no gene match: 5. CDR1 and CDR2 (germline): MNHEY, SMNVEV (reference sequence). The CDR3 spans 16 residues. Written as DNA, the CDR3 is TGTGCCAGCAGTGCTAGCGGGAGTGGGTCCTACAATGAGCAGTTCTTC. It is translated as CASSASGSGSYNEQFF.

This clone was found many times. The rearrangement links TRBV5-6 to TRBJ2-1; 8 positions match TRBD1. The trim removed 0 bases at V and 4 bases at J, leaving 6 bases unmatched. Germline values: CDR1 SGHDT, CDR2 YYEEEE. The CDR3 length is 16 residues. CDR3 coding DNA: TGTGCCAGCAGCTTGGGGCAGGGGGCCCCATACAATGAGCAGTTCTTC. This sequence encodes CASSLGQGAPYNEQFF.

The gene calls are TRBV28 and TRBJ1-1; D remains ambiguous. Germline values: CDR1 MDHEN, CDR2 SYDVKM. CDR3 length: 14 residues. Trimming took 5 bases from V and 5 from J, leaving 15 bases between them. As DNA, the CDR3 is TGTGCCAGCAGTGGGGATGACACCCTTACTGAAGCTTTCTTT. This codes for CASSGDDTLTEAFF.

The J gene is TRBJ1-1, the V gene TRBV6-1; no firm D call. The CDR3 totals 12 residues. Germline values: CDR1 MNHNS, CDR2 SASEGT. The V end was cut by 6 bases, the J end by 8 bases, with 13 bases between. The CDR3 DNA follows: TGTGCCAGCAGAGAATCCGGGAGGGAAGCTTTCTTT. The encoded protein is CASRESGREAFF.

The CDR3 is CASSFRVTDTEAFF. The DNA of the CDR3 is TGCGCCAGCAGCTTCAGGGTGACGGACACTGAAGCTTTCTTT. The rearrangement uses TRBV5-1 and TRBJ1-1; a weak D match, TRBD1 (5 bases). Trimming took 2 bases from V and 3 from J, leaving 11 bases between them. Germline values: CDR1 SGHRS, CDR2 YFSETQ. The CDR3 is made up of 14 amino acids.